Listed below are T cell receptor beta chains from one sample, sequenced in a study of T-cell memory formation after mild COVID-19. MiXCR was run by TCRdb on the 5' RACE reads, yielding one entry per CDR3 protein. The sample includes about 150,000 distinct CDR3 sequences, about 14% of them seen just once. Sequenced input: PBMCs or a T cell subset sorted from them (not recorded which). These receptors came from an adult woman who had mild COVID-19 (a few samples of this study predate the infection). Cell type and time point are not known. CDR3s include the opening cysteine and the closing phenylalanine or tryptophan. The D gene is left open where the match is weak. The size field is filled for only some rows; it gives once, few, many or a size class.

v_call	d_call	clone_size	j_call	cdr3_nt	cdr3_aa
TRBV2	-	-	TRBJ1-1	TGTGCCAAACGTAACCCCACAGACCCGAACACTGAAGCTTTCTTT	CAKRNPTDPNTEAFF
TRBV27	TRBD2	few	TRBJ2-1	TGTGCCAGCAGTCCGATTGGGGCTAGCGGAGAATACAATGAGCAGTTCTTC	CASSPIGASGEYNEQFF
TRBV5-1	TRBD1	few	TRBJ2-1	TGCGCCAGCAGCTTGGCACAGGGGGCGAGAACCAATGAGCAGTTCTTC	CASSLAQGARTNEQFF
TRBV5-1	TRBD2	few	TRBJ2-1	TGCGCCAGCAGCTGGGGCAGCGGGAGCTCCTACAATGAGCAGTTCTTC	CASSWGSGSSYNEQFF
TRBV20-1	-	-	TRBJ1-2	TGCAGTGCTAGAGTTGATCCTATAGATGGCTACACCTTC	CSARVDPIDGYTF
TRBV20-1	-	-	TRBJ2-2	TGCAGTGCTAGAGTCGAAGGGACAACTTCAGGGGAGCTGTTTTTT	CSARVEGTTSGELFF
TRBV20-1	-	few	TRBJ2-1	TGCAGTGCCGCGAGGGGGGAAGACAATGAGCAGTTCTTC	CSAARGEDNEQFF
TRBV6-2/TRBV6-3	-	-	TRBJ2-3	TGTGCCAGCAGTTCCGACAGGAAAAGCACAGATACGCAGTATTTT	CASSSDRKSTDTQYF
TRBV5-1	-	many	TRBJ2-4	TGCGCCAGCAGCTTGGCCCAAGGGGCCAAAAACATTCAGTACTTC	CASSLAQGAKNIQYF
TRBV18	TRBD1	few	TRBJ2-7	TGTGCCAGCTCCGGGACAGAGCGCTACGAGCAGTACTTC	CASSGTERYEQYF
TRBV7-8	TRBD2	few	TRBJ2-3	TGTGCCAGCGTGAATAGCGGGGGCCCCACAGATACGCAGTATTTT	CASVNSGGPTDTQYF
TRBV30	-	few	TRBJ2-3	TGTGCCTGGAGTCATCTGGGGATCAGGGGAGGCCAAGCAGATACGCAGTATTTT	CAWSHLGIRGGQADTQYF
TRBV4-3	-	few	TRBJ1-1	TGCGCCAGCAGCCAAGATCGGGTCAGGGGCACGACTGAAGCTTTCTTT	CASSQDRVRGTTEAFF
TRBV7-8	-	-	TRBJ2-1	TGTGCCAGCAGCCAGTTGAATGAGCAGTTCTTC	CASSQLNEQFF
TRBV5-1	-	few	TRBJ2-3	TGCGCCAGCAGCTTGCGTTTTGGTGGCACAGATACGCAGTATTTT	CASSLRFGGTDTQYF
TRBV20-1	-	few	TRBJ2-7	TGCAGTGCTGGTGTCGGCTACGAGCAGTACTTC	CSAGVGYEQYF
TRBV29-1	-	few	TRBJ2-5	TGCAGCGTTGATGGGGATCTTGCCGGGCCTGAGGGAGAGACCCAGTACTTC	CSVDGDLAGPEGETQYF
TRBV5-1	TRBD1	-	TRBJ1-6	TGCGCCAGCAGCGGGGGACAGGGATTCTCACCCCTCCACTTT	CASSGGQGFSPLHF
TRBV6-5	TRBD1	few	TRBJ1-1	TGTGCCAGCAGTTACTCCAGGGGGAGACGTAACACTGAAGCTTTCTTT	CASSYSRGRRNTEAFF
TRBV6-2/TRBV6-3	TRBD2	few	TRBJ2-2	TGTGCCAGCAGTCGACGACTAGCATACGGGGAGCTGTTTTTT	CASSRRLAYGELFF
TRBV7-2	-	few	TRBJ1-2	TGTGCCAGCAGCTTACTAGCAGGGGAGAGGGCTAACTATGGCTACACCTTC	CASSLLAGERANYGYTF
TRBV5-1	TRBD1	few	TRBJ2-7	TGCGCCAGCAGCTGGACAGGGCCCTCCTACGAGCAGTACTTC	CASSWTGPSYEQYF
TRBV5-4	-	-	TRBJ1-1	TGTGCCAGCAGCTTGGGGGGACACTCCTCGAACACTGAAGCTTTCTTT	CASSLGGHSSNTEAFF
TRBV10-3	TRBD1	few	TRBJ2-3	TGTGCCATCAGAACGGGACAGGACACAGATACGCAGTATTTT	CAIRTGQDTDTQYF
TRBV27	TRBD2	few	TRBJ2-7	TGTGCCAGCAGTGGGGGACTAGCTCCCAGCTACGAGCAGTACTTC	CASSGGLAPSYEQYF
TRBV5-5	TRBD1	few	TRBJ1-5	TGTGCCAGCAGCTTGGTCGGTACAGGGGGCGCGGGTCAGCCCCAGCATTTT	CASSLVGTGGAGQPQHF
TRBV9	TRBD2	-	TRBJ2-7	TGTGCCAGCAGCGTAGAAGCGGGAGGTGGCGACGAGCAGTACTTC	CASSVEAGGGDEQYF